A selection of T cell receptor beta chains follows, all from one sample in a study of read filtering for tumor transcriptome and immune sequencing. In TCRdb, the reads were re-called with MiXCR into one record per CDR3 protein. The data hold roughly 90,000 distinct CDR3 sequences, with 9% to 15% observed a single time. The sequenced sample was a population of CD138-negative cells sorted from bone marrow. Every receptor here comes from a donor at least 40 years old with multiple myeloma. Each CDR3 is given with its conserved first and last residue. D genes are given only for firm matches. The size field is filled for only some rows; it gives once, few, many or a size class.

j_call: TRBJ2-1; v_call: TRBV6-1; d_call: TRBD1; clone_size: many; cdr3_aa: CASSGQGKSSSYNEQFF; cdr3_nt: TGTGCCAGCAGCGGACAGGGGAAATCTAGCTCCTACAATGAGCAGTTCTTC
j_call: TRBJ2-1; v_call: TRBV29-1; d_call: -; clone_size: many; cdr3_aa: CSPVGVVRIYNERFF; cdr3_nt: TGCAGTCCTGTGGGGGTAGTCCGCATCTACAATGAGCGGTTCTTC
j_call: TRBJ1-5; v_call: TRBV5-1; d_call: -; clone_size: many; cdr3_aa: CASSLEGTQPQHF; cdr3_nt: TGCGCCAGCAGCTTGGAAGGGACCCAGCCCCAGCATTTT
j_call: TRBJ2-7; v_call: TRBV5-1; d_call: -; clone_size: many; cdr3_aa: CASSPGGVDEQYF; cdr3_nt: TGCGCCAGCAGCCCGGGTGGGGTCGACGAGCAGTACTTC
j_call: TRBJ2-7; v_call: TRBV2; d_call: -; clone_size: many; cdr3_aa: CASTLAAGYEQYF; cdr3_nt: TGTGCCAGCACCTTGGCAGCTGGCTACGAGCAGTACTTC
j_call: TRBJ1-5; v_call: TRBV20-1; d_call: -; clone_size: many; cdr3_aa: CSAKGEAEQPQHF; cdr3_nt: TGCAGTGCTAAGGGAGAGGCGGAACAGCCCCAGCATTTT
j_call: TRBJ2-3; v_call: TRBV2; d_call: TRBD2; clone_size: many; cdr3_aa: CASRTGLAGVTDTQYF; cdr3_nt: TGTGCCAGCAGAACCGGACTAGCGGGAGTGACAGATACGCAGTATTTT
j_call: TRBJ1-1; v_call: TRBV4-1; d_call: -; clone_size: many; cdr3_aa: CASSHRGGEGTFF; cdr3_nt: TGCGCCAGCAGCCACCGAGGTGGGGAGGGAACTTTCTTT
j_call: TRBJ2-1; v_call: TRBV29-1; d_call: TRBD2; clone_size: many; cdr3_aa: CSAAVGGGGEQFF; cdr3_nt: TGCAGCGCTGCTGTGGGCGGGGGGGGTGAGCAGTTCTTC
j_call: TRBJ2-5; v_call: TRBV20-1; d_call: TRBD2; clone_size: few; cdr3_aa: CSASPSGRASQETQYF; cdr3_nt: TGCAGTGCTAGCCCTAGCGGGAGGGCTAGCCAAGAGACCCAGTACTTC
j_call: TRBJ2-1; v_call: TRBV20-1; d_call: -; clone_size: many; cdr3_aa: CSARAPRAEEQFF; cdr3_nt: TGCAGTGCTAGAGCCCCCCGAGCGGAAGAGCAGTTCTTC
j_call: TRBJ2-7; v_call: TRBV7-9; d_call: TRBD2; clone_size: many; cdr3_aa: CASSLAGTSGYEQYF; cdr3_nt: TGTGCCAGCAGCTTAGCCGGGACTAGCGGATACGAGCAGTACTTC
j_call: TRBJ2-3; v_call: TRBV7-2; d_call: -; clone_size: many; cdr3_aa: CASSLDHGGPNTQYF; cdr3_nt: TGTGCCAGCAGCTTAGACCATGGGGGCCCGAATACGCAGTATTTT
j_call: TRBJ1-4; v_call: TRBV7-2; d_call: -; clone_size: many; cdr3_aa: CASSRYGQEKLFF; cdr3_nt: TGTGCCAGCAGCCGATACGGACAGGAAAAACTGTTTTTT
j_call: TRBJ2-7; v_call: TRBV6-2/TRBV6-3; d_call: -; clone_size: -; cdr3_aa: CASSWRQGGGPSYEQYF; cdr3_nt: TGTGCCAGCAGTTGGCGGCAGGGGGGCGGGCCTTCCTACGAGCAGTACTTC
j_call: TRBJ2-7; v_call: TRBV25-1; d_call: -; clone_size: many; cdr3_aa: CASSEVGVPGEQYF; cdr3_nt: TGTGCCAGCAGTGAAGTTGGGGTCCCCGGGGAGCAGTACTTC
j_call: TRBJ2-2; v_call: TRBV5-1; d_call: -; clone_size: many; cdr3_aa: CASSLEVAQNTGELFF; cdr3_nt: TGCGCCAGCAGCTTGGAGGTGGCGCAGAACACCGGGGAGCTGTTTTTT
j_call: TRBJ2-1; v_call: TRBV7-3; d_call: -; clone_size: many; cdr3_aa: CASRSGVGPYNEQFF; cdr3_nt: TGTGCCAGCAGGTCAGGGGTCGGACCTTACAATGAGCAGTTCTTC
j_call: TRBJ1-5; v_call: TRBV20-1; d_call: -; clone_size: -; cdr3_aa: CSARQTPNQPQHF; cdr3_nt: TGCAGTGCTAGACAGACCCCTAATCAGCCCCAGCATTTT
j_call: TRBJ2-7; v_call: TRBV19; d_call: -; clone_size: many; cdr3_aa: CASSSNRAAYEQYF; cdr3_nt: TGTGCCAGTAGTAGTAACAGGGCTGCCTACGAGCAGTACTTC
j_call: TRBJ2-2; v_call: TRBV29-1; d_call: TRBD2; clone_size: many; cdr3_aa: CSVRLAGIGGPGELFF; cdr3_nt: TGCAGCGTTCGACTAGCGGGAATAGGAGGACCCGGGGAGCTGTTTTTT
j_call: TRBJ1-1; v_call: TRBV18; d_call: -; clone_size: -; cdr3_aa: CASSPATGESTEASF; cdr3_nt: TGTGCCAGCTCACCAGCGACGGGGGAAAGCACTGAAGCTTCCTTT
j_call: TRBJ2-1; v_call: TRBV4-1; d_call: TRBD2; clone_size: -; cdr3_aa: CASSQEMLAVYEQFF; cdr3_nt: TGCGCCAGCAGTCAAGAGATGCTAGCGGTATATGAGCAGTTCTTC
j_call: TRBJ2-2; v_call: TRBV3-1; d_call: -; clone_size: many; cdr3_aa: CASSPAGNTGELFF; cdr3_nt: TGTGCCAGCAGCCCGGCCGGGAACACCGGGGAGCTGTTTTTT
j_call: TRBJ2-3; v_call: TRBV19; d_call: TRBD2; clone_size: many; cdr3_aa: CASKRSSGRSDTQYF; cdr3_nt: TGTGCCAGTAAGCGGTCTAGCGGGAGGTCAGATACGCAGTATTTT
j_call: TRBJ2-5; v_call: TRBV5-1; d_call: -; clone_size: many; cdr3_aa: CASSLRGPGGETQYF; cdr3_nt: TGCGCCAGCAGCTTGAGAGGGCCCGGAGGAGAGACCCAGTACTTC
j_call: TRBJ1-5; v_call: TRBV28; d_call: TRBD1; clone_size: -; cdr3_aa: CASSLYRQGSWDQPQHF; cdr3_nt: TGTGCCAGCAGTCTCTACCGACAGGGATCTTGGGATCAGCCCCAGCATTTT
j_call: TRBJ2-1; v_call: TRBV6-2/TRBV6-3; d_call: TRBD2; clone_size: many; cdr3_aa: CASSYSSGRDYNEQFF; cdr3_nt: TGTGCCAGCAGTTATTCTAGCGGGAGGGACTACAATGAGCAGTTCTTC
j_call: TRBJ2-5; v_call: TRBV7-2; d_call: -; clone_size: many; cdr3_aa: CASSPTRDQETQYF; cdr3_nt: TGTGCCAGCAGCCCAACCCGCGACCAAGAGACCCAGTACTTC
j_call: TRBJ2-2; v_call: TRBV19; d_call: TRBD1; clone_size: many; cdr3_aa: CASTRGLIGELFF; cdr3_nt: TGTGCCAGTACGAGGGGGCTAATCGGGGAGCTGTTTTTT
j_call: TRBJ2-1; v_call: TRBV12-3/TRBV12-4; d_call: TRBD1; clone_size: -; cdr3_aa: CASSQGQGIEQFF; cdr3_nt: TGTGCCAGCAGCCAGGGACAGGGGATTGAGCAGTTCTTC
j_call: TRBJ2-1; v_call: TRBV7-8; d_call: -; clone_size: many; cdr3_aa: CASSQKTGYSYNEQFF; cdr3_nt: TGTGCCAGCAGCCAAAAGACAGGTTACTCCTACAATGAGCAGTTCTTC
j_call: TRBJ2-7; v_call: TRBV2; d_call: TRBD2; clone_size: many; cdr3_aa: CASTSTSGSHEQYF; cdr3_nt: TGTGCCAGCACCTCGACTAGCGGGAGCCACGAGCAGTACTTC
j_call: TRBJ1-4; v_call: TRBV7-2; d_call: -; clone_size: many; cdr3_aa: CASSLQGSVREKLFF; cdr3_nt: TGTGCCAGCAGCCTTCAGGGAAGTGTTCGTGAAAAACTGTTTTTT
j_call: TRBJ2-5; v_call: TRBV4-1; d_call: TRBD1; clone_size: many; cdr3_aa: CASSQDPGQPETQYF; cdr3_nt: TGCGCCAGCAGCCAAGATCCGGGACAGCCAGAGACCCAGTACTTC
j_call: TRBJ2-5; v_call: TRBV29-1; d_call: -; clone_size: many; cdr3_aa: CGARGGETQYF; cdr3_nt: TGCGGTGCTAGGGGAGGAGAGACCCAGTACTTC
j_call: TRBJ2-3; v_call: TRBV4-1; d_call: -; clone_size: -; cdr3_aa: CASSQSTAAARTDTQYF; cdr3_nt: TGCGCCAGCAGCCAGTCAACCGCGGCAGCGCGGACAGATACGCAGTATTTT
j_call: TRBJ2-1; v_call: TRBV2; d_call: TRBD2; clone_size: many; cdr3_aa: CASSVASGRDEQFF; cdr3_nt: TGTGCCAGCAGTGTTGCTAGCGGGAGGGATGAGCAGTTCTTC
j_call: TRBJ2-3; v_call: TRBV20-1; d_call: TRBD2; clone_size: -; cdr3_aa: CSASRAGGGSTDTQYF; cdr3_nt: TGCAGTGCTAGCAGAGCGGGGGGAGGGTCGACAGATACGCAGTATTTT
j_call: TRBJ1-1; v_call: TRBV29-1; d_call: TRBD1; clone_size: many; cdr3_aa: CSGGQGENTEAFF; cdr3_nt: TGCAGCGGGGGCCAGGGGGAGAACACTGAAGCTTTCTTT
j_call: TRBJ2-1; v_call: TRBV20-1; d_call: TRBD2; clone_size: many; cdr3_aa: CSAAGLAYNEQFF; cdr3_nt: TGCAGTGCTGCCGGACTAGCGTACAATGAGCAGTTCTTC
j_call: TRBJ2-1; v_call: TRBV4-1; d_call: -; clone_size: many; cdr3_aa: CASSPLERGANEQFF; cdr3_nt: TGCGCCAGCAGCCCCCTAGAGAGGGGTGCCAATGAGCAGTTCTTC
j_call: TRBJ2-3; v_call: TRBV5-4; d_call: -; clone_size: many; cdr3_aa: CASSLGSTDTQYF; cdr3_nt: TGTGCCAGCAGCTTGGGCAGCACAGATACGCAGTATTTT
j_call: TRBJ1-2; v_call: TRBV11-2; d_call: -; clone_size: many; cdr3_aa: CASSLDLGLPNYGYTF; cdr3_nt: TGTGCCAGCAGCTTAGATCTTGGTCTTCCTAACTATGGCTACACCTTC
j_call: TRBJ1-1; v_call: TRBV11-2; d_call: -; clone_size: -; cdr3_aa: CASSFNPNTEAFF; cdr3_nt: TGTGCCAGCAGCTTCAACCCGAACACTGAAGCTTTCTTT
j_call: TRBJ1-1; v_call: TRBV11-2; d_call: TRBD1; clone_size: many; cdr3_aa: CASSRGQGFRNTEAFF; cdr3_nt: TGTGCCAGCAGCCGGGGACAGGGGTTCAGGAACACTGAAGCTTTCTTT
j_call: TRBJ1-1; v_call: TRBV13; d_call: -; clone_size: many; cdr3_aa: CASSIGGGYTEAFF; cdr3_nt: TGTGCCAGCAGCATAGGGGGAGGCTACACTGAAGCTTTCTTT
j_call: TRBJ2-6; v_call: TRBV3-1; d_call: -; clone_size: many; cdr3_aa: CASSQENRLYSGANVLTF; cdr3_nt: TGTGCCAGCAGCCAAGAAAACAGGCTGTACTCTGGGGCCAACGTCCTGACTTTC
j_call: TRBJ2-1; v_call: TRBV7-3; d_call: TRBD1; clone_size: many; cdr3_aa: CASSPRTGGRNEQFF; cdr3_nt: TGTGCCAGCAGCCCCCGGACAGGGGGCCGTAATGAGCAGTTCTTC